Given below is one T cell receptor (beta chain) in context. The antigen is undetermined. CDR1 and CDR2 (germline): SGDLS, YYNGEE. The germline V and J ends were trimmed by 0 bases and 4 bases, with 12 bases remaining between them. This CDR3 comprises 15 residues. Reverse transcription of all isolated RNA meant that expressed TCRB transcripts were sequenced. Repertoires were generated with immunoSEQ multiplex PCR, while TCRdb's copy carries only in-frame clones and drops some. Among 600,000 to 650,000 clones listed, 15% to 17% were seen once. This sample is part of a study of beta chain features in type 1 diabetes. General observations from the study: TCRB CDR3s were moderately but significantly shorter in Type 1 diabetes patients in all four CD4+ subsets. Healthy donors had naive, central memory and Treg TCRB repertoires that appeared less similar than those seen among patients. Insertion counts at VDJ junctions were lower in type 1 diabetes patients, who also showed more deletions there.

Based on CD45RO/CCR7/CD25/CD127/CD95/CD27, CD4+ regulatory, stem cell-like memory, naive and central memory cells were sorted. This chain uses TRBV9 with TRBJ2-3; D perhaps matches TRBD1 (5 bases). The sequenced material came from naive CD4+ T cells from blood. The receptor comes from a man between 18 and 29 years old in good health. The chain's CDR3 is CASSVVQGGADTQYF. CDR3 nucleotides: TGTGCCAGCAGCGTAGTTCAGGGTGGCGCAGATACGCAGTATTTT.